Given below is one T cell receptor (beta chain) in context. As yet, its antigen is unknown. The germline gene is not matched at one end of the junction; a read error may be the cause. The CDR3 totals 17 residues. The V gene's germline CDR1 is SSHAT and CDR2 FNYEAQ (reference sequence). The data originate from a study of T-cell reconstitution after alpha-beta-depleted transplantation in children. Unique molecular identifiers were used to barcode this TCRbeta library. TCRdb used MiXCR to reprocess the PCR reads, holding one entry per CDR3 protein. The table has approximately 490,000 distinct CDR3 sequences, over 9.5% seen once. Study results and caveats: There were some patients whose high TCRbeta diversity at day 60 came from surviving recipient T cells and thymic progenitors. Reportedly, roughly two months post-transplant, alpha-beta T cells arose from several hundred expanded graft clones.

The gene calls are TRBV7-7 and TRBJ2-3, with TRBD2 matching over 7 bases. The receptor's source is a child aged 2-15 years with inherited bone marrow failure, due to receive a stem cell transplant. The sample here was PBMCs, taken before TCRalphabeta/CD19-depleted stem cell transplant. This chain's CDR3 is CASSSGPAGDSEDTQYF. For the CDR3, the DNA is TGTGCTAGCAGCTCCGGCCCGGCGGGAGATAGTGAAGATACGCAGTATTTT. The complete variable domain, with remaining parts taken from reference TRBV7-7 and TRBJ2-3, reads GAGVSQSPRYKVTKRGQDVTLRCDPISSHATLYWYQQALGQGPEFLTYFNYEAQPDKSGLPSDRFSAERPEGSISTLTIQRTEQRDSAMYRCASSSGPAGDSEDTQYFGPGTRLTVL.